This T cell receptor beta chain was recorded in a study of blood T cell repertoires in COVID-19. About the research overall: Acute and convalescent COVID-19 specimens originated in the United States, Italy and Spain. Sources were T cells, B-cell-depleted T cells, or PBMCs; the material itself was cDNA or gDNA.

The CDR3 is 15 amino acids. Trimming took 7 bases from V and 5 from J; bases not matched to a gene: 12. Germline CDR1 is SNHLY and CDR2 is FYNNEI. This clone was counted once. In the original workflow: Reference gene primer amplification gave estimated nucleated cell counts. Assay used: immunoSEQ multiplex PCR; TCRdb lists only in-frame clones, some missing. V and J calls and clone size are those listed in that table; D and trimming were worked out from the DNA. The sample lists about 170,000 clones; more than 70% were seen once. This chain uses TRBV2 with TRBJ2-7; the match to TRBD1 covers 9 bases. The sequence came from a man between 45 and 60 years old who had recovered from COVID-19. The sequenced material came from peripheral blood. The CDR3 region is CASTNPGQGVHEQYF. DNA for the CDR3: TGTGCCAGCACCAATCCGGGACAGGGAGTCCACGAGCAGTACTTC.